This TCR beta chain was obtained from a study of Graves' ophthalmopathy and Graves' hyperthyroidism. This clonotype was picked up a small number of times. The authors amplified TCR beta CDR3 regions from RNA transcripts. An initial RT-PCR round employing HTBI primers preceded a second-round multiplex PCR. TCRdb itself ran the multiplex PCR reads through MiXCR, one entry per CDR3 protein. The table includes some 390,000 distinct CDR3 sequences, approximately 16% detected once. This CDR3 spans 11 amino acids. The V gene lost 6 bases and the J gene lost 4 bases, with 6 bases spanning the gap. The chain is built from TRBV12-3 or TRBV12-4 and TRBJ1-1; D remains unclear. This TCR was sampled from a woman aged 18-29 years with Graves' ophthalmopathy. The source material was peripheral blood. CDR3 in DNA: TGTGCCAGCAGAAATCCCACTGAAGCTTTCTTT. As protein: CASRNPTEAFF.